The clone carrying this T cell receptor (beta chain) was counted between two and nine times. Its antigen is unidentified. This CDR3 contains 13 residues. V was clipped by 4 bases and J by 9 bases, with 13 bases between them. CDR1 LGHNA and CDR2 YSLEER come from the germline V gene. This specimen comes from a study of blood T cells in healthy people across ages. The study's findings and limits: As age increased, TCR beta diversity per million T cells fell in a roughly linear fashion.

With a J-beta primer mix and a sample-barcoded 5' primer, a second PCR ran about 7 to 12 cycles. A single record per CDR3 protein comes from TCRdb applying MiXCR to the 5' RACE reads. The sample holds 380,000 or so distinct CDR3 sequences, 52% seen once. The sequence derives from a man aged 60 to 75 in good health. V gene TRBV4-3 combines with J gene TRBJ2-1, with D perhaps matching TRBD2 (5 bases). Source material: blood. The chain's CDR3 is CASSPGISGEQFF. The CDR3 coding sequence is TGCGCCAGCAGCCCGGGGATAAGCGGTGAGCAGTTCTTC.